This T cell receptor (beta chain) came from a study of T cells in Graves' hyperthyroidism and ophthalmopathy. Study results and limitations: Most thyroid clonotypes with frequency above 0.001 were detected in blood.

Hyperthyroidism had been newly diagnosed in patients aged 18 to 65, and its duration was under 2 months. V was shortened by 5 bases and J by 5 bases, with 13 bases between the two germline ends. Germline V gives CDR1 GTSNPN, CDR2 SVGIG (reference sequence). The CDR3 spans 13 residues. Notes on this clonotype: The antigen remains undetermined.

Amplification yielded TCR beta CDR3 regions, with RNA transcripts as the source. The TCR CDR3 was amplified in a first-round RT-PCR using the HTBI primer set. TCRdb re-derived calls from the multiplex PCR reads in MiXCR, one entry per CDR3 protein. The sample includes roughly 740,000 distinct CDR3 sequences, approximately 16% of them seen just once. This clonotype was obtained from a man younger than 30 with Graves' hyperthyroidism. Material: blood. The chain is built from TRBV30 and TRBJ1-5; tentatively, D is TRBD1 (6 bases). The CDR3 is CAWATGRDQPQHF. CDR3 DNA: TGTGCCTGGGCAACAGGGAGGGATCAGCCCCAGCATTTT. Full variable domain (outside the CDR3, taken from reference TRBV30 and TRBJ1-5): SQTIHQWPATLVQPVGSPLSLECTVEGTSNPNLYWYRQAAGRGLQLLFYSVGIGQISSEVPQNLSASRPQDRQFILSSKKLLLSDSGFYLCAWATGRDQPQHFGDGTRLSIL.